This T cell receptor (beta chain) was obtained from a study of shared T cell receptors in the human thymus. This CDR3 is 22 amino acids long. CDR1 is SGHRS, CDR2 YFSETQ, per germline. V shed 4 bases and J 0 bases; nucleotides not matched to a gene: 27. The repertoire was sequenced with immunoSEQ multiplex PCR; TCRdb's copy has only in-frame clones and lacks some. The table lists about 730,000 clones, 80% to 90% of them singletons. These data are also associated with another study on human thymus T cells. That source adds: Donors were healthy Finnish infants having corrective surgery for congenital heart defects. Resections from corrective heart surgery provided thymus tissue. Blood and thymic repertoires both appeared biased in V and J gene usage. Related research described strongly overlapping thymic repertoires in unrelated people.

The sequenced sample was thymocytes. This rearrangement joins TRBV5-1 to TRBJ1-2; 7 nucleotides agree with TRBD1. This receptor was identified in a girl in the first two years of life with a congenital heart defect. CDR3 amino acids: CASSPQSSKGADSLHPNYGYTF. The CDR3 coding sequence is TGCGCCAGCAGCCCCCAGTCGTCTAAGGGGGCCGATTCCTTACACCCTAACTATGGCTACACCTTC.